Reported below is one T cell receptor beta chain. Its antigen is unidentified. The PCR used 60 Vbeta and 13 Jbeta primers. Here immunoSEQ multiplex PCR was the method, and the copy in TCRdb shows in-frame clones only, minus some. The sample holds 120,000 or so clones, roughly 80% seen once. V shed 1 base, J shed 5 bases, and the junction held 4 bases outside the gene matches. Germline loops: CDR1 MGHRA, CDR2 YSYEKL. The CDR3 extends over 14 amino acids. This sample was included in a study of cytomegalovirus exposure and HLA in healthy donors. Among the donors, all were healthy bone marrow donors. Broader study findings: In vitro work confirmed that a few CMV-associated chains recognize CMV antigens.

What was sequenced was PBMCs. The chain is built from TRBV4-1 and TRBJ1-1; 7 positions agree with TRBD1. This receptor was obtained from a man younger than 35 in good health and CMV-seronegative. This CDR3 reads CASSQGQGGTEAFF. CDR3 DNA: TGCGCCAGCAGCCAAGGGCAGGGGGGAACTGAAGCTTTCTTT.